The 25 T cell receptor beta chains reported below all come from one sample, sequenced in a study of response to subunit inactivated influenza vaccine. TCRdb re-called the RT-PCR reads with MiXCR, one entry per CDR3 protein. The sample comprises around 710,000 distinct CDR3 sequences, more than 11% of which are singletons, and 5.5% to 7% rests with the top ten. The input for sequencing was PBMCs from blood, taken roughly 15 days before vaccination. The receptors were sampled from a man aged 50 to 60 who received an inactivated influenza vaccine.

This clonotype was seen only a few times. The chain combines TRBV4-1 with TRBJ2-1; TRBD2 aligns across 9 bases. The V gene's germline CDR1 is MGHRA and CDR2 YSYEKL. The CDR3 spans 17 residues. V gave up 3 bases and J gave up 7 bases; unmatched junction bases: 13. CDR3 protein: CASSQGSGLALKNEQFF. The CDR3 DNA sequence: TGCGCCAGCAGCCAGGGGTCGGGACTAGCCTTAAAAAATGAGCAGTTCTTC.

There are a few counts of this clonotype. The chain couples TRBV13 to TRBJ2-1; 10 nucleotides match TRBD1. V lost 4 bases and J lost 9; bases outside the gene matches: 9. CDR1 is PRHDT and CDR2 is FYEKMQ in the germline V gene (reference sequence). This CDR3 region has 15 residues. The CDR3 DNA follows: TGTGCCAGCAGCTCGCCAGGGACAGGGGAGGCTGAGCAGTTCTTC. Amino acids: CASSSPGTGEAEQFF.

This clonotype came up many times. CDR3 bases: TGTGCCAGCATGGAAGGCTCACCCGGCGACGAGCAGTACTTC. Protein: CASMEGSPGDEQYF. This sequence joins TRBV2 and TRBJ2-7; D is undetermined. From germline, CDR1 is SNHLY and CDR2 FYNNEI. The length of the CDR3 is 14 residues. The V end lost 7 bases, the J end lost 5 bases, and 18 bases lay between the germline ends.

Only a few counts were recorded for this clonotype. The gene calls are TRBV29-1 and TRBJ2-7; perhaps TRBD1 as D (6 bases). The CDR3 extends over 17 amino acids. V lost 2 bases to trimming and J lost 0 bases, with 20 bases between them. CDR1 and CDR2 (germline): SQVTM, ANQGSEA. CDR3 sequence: CSVELIIQGQNSYEQYF. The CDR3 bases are TGCAGCGTTGAACTCATCATTCAGGGGCAAAACTCCTACGAGCAGTACTTC.

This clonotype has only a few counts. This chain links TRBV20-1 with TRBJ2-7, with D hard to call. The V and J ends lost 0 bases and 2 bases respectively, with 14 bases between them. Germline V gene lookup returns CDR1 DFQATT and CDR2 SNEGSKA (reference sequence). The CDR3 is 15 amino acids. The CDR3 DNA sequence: TGCAGTGCTAGAGATCCGGGCTTACTGACCTACGAGCAGTACTTC. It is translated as CSARDPGLLTYEQYF.

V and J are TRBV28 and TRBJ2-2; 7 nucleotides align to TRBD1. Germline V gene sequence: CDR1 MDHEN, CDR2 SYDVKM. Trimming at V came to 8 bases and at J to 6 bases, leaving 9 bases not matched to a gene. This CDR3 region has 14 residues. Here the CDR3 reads CASERQGPPGELFF. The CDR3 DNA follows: TGTGCCAGCGAAAGACAGGGTCCTCCCGGGGAGCTGTTTTTT.

The DNA of the CDR3 is TGCAGTGCTAGAGATCCCGGGGAAACTAGCGGGAGTTTCTACAATGAGCAGTTCTTC. This codes for CSARDPGETSGSFYNEQFF. The chain carries TRBV20-1 and TRBJ2-1; 11 bases fit TRBD2. CDR3 length: 19 residues. The germline V gene has CDR1 DFQATT and CDR2 SNEGSKA (reference sequence). Trimming took 0 bases from V and 3 from J; bases not matched to a gene: 13.

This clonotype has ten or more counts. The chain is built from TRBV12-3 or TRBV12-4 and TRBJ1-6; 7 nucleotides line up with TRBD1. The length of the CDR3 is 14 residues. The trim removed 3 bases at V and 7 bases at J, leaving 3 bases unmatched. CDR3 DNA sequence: TGTGCCAGCAGTTTGGGGACAGAGAATTCACCCCTCCACTTT. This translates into CASSLGTENSPLHF.

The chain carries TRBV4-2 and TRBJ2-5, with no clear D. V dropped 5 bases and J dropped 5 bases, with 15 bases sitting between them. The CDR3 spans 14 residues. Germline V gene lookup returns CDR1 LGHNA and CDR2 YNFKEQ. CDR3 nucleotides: TGTGCCAGCAGCAAAAGTCAAGTCCAGGAGACCCAGTACTTC. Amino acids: CASSKSQVQETQYF.

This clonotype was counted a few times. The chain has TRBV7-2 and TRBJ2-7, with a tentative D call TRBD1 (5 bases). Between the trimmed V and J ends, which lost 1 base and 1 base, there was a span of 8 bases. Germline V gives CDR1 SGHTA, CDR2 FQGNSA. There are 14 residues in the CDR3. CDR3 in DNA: TGTGCCAGCAGCTTAGTCAGGGTTTCCTACGAGCAGTACTTC. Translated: CASSLVRVSYEQYF.

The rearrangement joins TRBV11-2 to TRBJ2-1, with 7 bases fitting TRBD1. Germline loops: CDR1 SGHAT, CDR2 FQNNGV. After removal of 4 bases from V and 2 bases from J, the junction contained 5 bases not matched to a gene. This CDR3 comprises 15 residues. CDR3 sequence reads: CASSSRQGPYNEQFF. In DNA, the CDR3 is TGTGCCAGCAGCTCTAGACAGGGCCCCTACAATGAGCAGTTCTTC.

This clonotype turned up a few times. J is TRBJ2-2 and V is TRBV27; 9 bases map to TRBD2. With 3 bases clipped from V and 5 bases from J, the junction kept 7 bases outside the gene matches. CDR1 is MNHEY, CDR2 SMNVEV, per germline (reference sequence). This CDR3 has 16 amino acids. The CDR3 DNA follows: TGTGCCAGCAGTTTTCTAGCGGGATGGGGGACCGGGGAGCTGTTTTTT. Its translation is CASSFLAGWGTGELFF.

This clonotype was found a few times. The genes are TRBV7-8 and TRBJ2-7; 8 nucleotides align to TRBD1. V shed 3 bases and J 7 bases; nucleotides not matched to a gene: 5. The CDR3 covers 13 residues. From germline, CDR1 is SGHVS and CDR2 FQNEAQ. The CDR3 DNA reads TGTGCCAGCAGCTTCCGGACAGGGAGGGAGCAGTACTTC. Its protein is CASSFRTGREQYF. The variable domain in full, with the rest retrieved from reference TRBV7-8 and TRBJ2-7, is GAGVSQSPRYKVAKRGQDVALRCDPISGHVSLFWYQQALGQGPEFLTYFQNEAQLDKSGLPSDRFFAERPEGSVSTLKIQRTQQEDSAVYLCASSFRTGREQYFGPGTRLTVT.

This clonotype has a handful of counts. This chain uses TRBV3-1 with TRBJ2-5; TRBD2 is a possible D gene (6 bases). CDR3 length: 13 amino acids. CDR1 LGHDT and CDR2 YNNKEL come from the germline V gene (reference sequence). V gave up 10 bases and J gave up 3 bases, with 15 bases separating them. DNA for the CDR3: TGTGCCACCTCCGGGACTGGAAAAGAGACCCAGTACTTC. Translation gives CATSGTGKETQYF.

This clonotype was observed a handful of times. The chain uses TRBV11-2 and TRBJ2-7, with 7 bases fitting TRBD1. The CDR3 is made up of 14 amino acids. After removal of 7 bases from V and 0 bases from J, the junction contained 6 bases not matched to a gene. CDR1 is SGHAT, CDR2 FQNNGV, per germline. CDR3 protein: CASKRDSLSYEQYF. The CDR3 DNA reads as TGTGCCAGCAAGAGGGACAGCCTCTCCTACGAGCAGTACTTC.

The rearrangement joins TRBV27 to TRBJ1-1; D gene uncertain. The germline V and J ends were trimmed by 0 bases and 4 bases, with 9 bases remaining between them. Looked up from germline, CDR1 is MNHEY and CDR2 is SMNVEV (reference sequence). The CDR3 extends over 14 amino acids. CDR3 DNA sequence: TGTGCCAGCAGTTTATCTGTGGAGACCACTGAAGCTTTCTTT. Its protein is CASSLSVETTEAFF.

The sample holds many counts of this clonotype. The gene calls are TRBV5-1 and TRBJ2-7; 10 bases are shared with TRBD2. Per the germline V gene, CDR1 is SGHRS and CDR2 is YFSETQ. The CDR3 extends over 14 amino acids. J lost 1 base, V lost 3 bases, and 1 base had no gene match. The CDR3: CASSWTSGSYEQYF. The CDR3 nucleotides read TGCGCCAGCAGCTGGACTAGCGGTTCCTACGAGCAGTACTTC.

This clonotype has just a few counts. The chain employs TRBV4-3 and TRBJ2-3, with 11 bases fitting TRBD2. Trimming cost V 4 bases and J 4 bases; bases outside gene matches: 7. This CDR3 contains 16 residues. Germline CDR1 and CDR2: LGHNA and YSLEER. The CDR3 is CASSRVAGGPADTQYF. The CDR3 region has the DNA TGCGCCAGCAGCCGAGTAGCGGGAGGGCCGGCAGATACGCAGTATTTT.

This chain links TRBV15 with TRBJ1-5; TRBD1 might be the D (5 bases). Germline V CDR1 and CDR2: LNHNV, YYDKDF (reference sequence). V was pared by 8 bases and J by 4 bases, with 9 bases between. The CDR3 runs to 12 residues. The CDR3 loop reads CATAQENQPQHF. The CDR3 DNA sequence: TGTGCCACCGCACAGGAGAATCAGCCCCAGCATTTT.

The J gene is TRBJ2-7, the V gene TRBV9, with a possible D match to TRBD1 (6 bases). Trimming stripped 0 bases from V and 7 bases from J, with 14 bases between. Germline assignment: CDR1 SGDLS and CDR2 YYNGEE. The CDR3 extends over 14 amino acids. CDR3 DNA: TGTGCCAGCAGCGTAGGACCAGGGGTAGGGGAGCAGTACTTC. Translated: CASSVGPGVGEQYF.

CDR3 DNA sequence: TGCAGTGCTAGTTCCCCGACTAGCGAGATCACAGATACGCAGTATTTT. Protein product: CSASSPTSEITDTQYF. The genes are TRBV20-1 and TRBJ2-3; 8 nucleotides align to TRBD2. The length of the CDR3 is 16 residues. V shed 3 bases and J 2 bases; nucleotides not matched to a gene: 10. CDR1 DFQATT and CDR2 SNEGSKA come from the germline V gene (reference sequence).

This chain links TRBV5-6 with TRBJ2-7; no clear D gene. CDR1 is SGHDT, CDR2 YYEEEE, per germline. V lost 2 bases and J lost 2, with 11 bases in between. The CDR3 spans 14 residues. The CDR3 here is CASSFARDPYEQYF. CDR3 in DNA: TGTGCCAGCAGCTTTGCCAGAGACCCCTACGAGCAGTACTTC.

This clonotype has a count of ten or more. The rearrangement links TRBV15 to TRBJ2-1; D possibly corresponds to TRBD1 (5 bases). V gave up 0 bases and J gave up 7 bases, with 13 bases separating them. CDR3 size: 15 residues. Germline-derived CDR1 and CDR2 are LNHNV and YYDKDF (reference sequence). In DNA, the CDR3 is TGTGCCACCAGCAGAGAGGCAGTTGGGGCGAATGAGCAGTTCTTC. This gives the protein CATSREAVGANEQFF.

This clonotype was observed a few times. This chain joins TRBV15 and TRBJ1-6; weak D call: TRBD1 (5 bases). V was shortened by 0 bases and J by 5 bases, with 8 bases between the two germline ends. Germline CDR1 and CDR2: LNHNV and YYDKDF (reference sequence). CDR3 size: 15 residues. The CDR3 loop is CATSRDLTDNSPLHF. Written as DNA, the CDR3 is TGTGCCACCAGCAGAGATCTGACAGATAATTCACCCCTCCACTTT.

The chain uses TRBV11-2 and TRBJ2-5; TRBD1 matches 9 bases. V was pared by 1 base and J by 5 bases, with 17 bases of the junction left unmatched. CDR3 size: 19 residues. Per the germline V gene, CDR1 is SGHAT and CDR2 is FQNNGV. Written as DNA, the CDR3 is TGTGCCAGCAGCTTAGTTAGGCTCACCGGACAGGGGAGGGTTGAGACCCAGTACTTC. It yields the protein CASSLVRLTGQGRVETQYF.